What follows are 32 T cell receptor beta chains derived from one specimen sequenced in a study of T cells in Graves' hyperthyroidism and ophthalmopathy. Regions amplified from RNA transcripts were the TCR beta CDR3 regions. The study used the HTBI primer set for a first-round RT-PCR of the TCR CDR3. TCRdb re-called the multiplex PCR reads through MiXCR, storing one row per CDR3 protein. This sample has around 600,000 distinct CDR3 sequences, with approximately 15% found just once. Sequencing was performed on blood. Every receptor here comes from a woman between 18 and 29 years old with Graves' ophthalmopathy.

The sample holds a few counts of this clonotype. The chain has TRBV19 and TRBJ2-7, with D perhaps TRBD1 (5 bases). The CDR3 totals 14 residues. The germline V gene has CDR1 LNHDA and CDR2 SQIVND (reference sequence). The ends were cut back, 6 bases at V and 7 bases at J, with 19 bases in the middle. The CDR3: CASSLTAETFEQYF. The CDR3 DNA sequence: TGTGCCAGTAGCCTGACAGCCGAGACCTTTGAGCAGTACTTC. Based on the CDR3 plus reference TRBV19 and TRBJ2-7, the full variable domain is DGGITQSPKYLFRKEGQNVTLSCEQNLNHDAMYWYRQDPGQGLRLIYYSQIVNDFQKGDIAEGYSVSREKKESFPLTVTSAQKNPTAFYLCASSLTAETFEQYFGPGTRLTVT.

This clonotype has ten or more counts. The CDR3 coding sequence is TGTGCCAGCAGTCCACAGGGGACCTACGAGCAGTACTTC. It is translated as CASSPQGTYEQYF. The J gene is TRBJ2-7, the V gene TRBV28; the match to TRBD1 covers 7 bases. J lost 2 bases, V lost 5 bases, and 3 bases had no gene match. This CDR3 contains 13 residues. The V gene's germline CDR1 is MDHEN and CDR2 SYDVKM.

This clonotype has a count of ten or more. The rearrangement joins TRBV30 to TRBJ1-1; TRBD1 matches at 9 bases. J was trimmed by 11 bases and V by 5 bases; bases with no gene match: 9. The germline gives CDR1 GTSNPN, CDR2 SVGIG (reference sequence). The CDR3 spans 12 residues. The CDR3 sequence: CAWRWGQGEAFF. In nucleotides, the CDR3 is TGTGCCTGGCGTTGGGGACAGGGTGAGGCTTTCTTT.

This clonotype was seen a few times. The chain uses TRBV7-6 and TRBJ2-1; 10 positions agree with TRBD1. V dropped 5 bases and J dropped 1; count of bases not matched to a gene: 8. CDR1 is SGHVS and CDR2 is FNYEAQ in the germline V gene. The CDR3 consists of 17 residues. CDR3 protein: CASSQSLGQGSYNEQFF. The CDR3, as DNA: TGTGCCAGCAGCCAATCGTTGGGACAGGGGTCCTACAATGAGCAGTTCTTC. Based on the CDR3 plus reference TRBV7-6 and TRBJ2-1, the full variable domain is GAGVSQSPRYKVTKRGQDVALRCDPISGHVSLYWYRQALGQGPEFLTYFNYEAQQDKSGLPNDRFSAERPEGSISTLTIQRTEQRDSAMYRCASSQSLGQGSYNEQFFGPGTRLTVL.

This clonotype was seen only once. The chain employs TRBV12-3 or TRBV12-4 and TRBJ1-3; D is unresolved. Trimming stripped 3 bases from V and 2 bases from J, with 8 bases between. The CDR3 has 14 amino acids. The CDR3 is CASSFRTPGNTIYF. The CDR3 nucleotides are TGTGCCAGCAGTTTTAGGACTCCTGGAAACACCATATATTTT.

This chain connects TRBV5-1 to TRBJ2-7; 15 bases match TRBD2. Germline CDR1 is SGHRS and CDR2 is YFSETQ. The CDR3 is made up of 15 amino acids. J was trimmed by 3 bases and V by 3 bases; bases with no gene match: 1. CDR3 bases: TGCGCCAGCAGCTGGACTAGCGGGAGGGGCTACGAGCAGTACTTC. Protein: CASSWTSGRGYEQYF. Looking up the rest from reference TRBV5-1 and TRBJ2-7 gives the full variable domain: KAGVTQTPRYLIKTRGQQVTLSCSPISGHRSVSWYQQTPGQGLQFLFEYFSETQRNKGNFPGRFSGRQFSNSRSEMNVSTLELGDSALYLCASSWTSGRGYEQYFGPGTRLTVT.

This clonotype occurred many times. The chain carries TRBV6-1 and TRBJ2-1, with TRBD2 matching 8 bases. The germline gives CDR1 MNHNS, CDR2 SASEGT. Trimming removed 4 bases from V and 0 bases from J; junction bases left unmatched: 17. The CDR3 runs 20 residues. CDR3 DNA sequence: TGTGCCAGCAGTGGCCGGACTAGCCCCGGGGACTCCAGCTCCTACAATGAGCAGTTCTTC. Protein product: CASSGRTSPGDSSSYNEQFF.

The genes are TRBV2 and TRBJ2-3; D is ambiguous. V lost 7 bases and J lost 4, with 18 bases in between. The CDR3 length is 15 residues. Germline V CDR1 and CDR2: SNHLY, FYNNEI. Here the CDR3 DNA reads TGTGCCAGCAAACTTGAACAGACATTCTCAGATACGCAGTATTTT. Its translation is CASKLEQTFSDTQYF.

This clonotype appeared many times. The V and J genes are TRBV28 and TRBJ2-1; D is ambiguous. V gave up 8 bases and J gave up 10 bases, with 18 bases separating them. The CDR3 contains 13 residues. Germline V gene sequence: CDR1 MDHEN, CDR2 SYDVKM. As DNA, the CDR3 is TGTGCCAGCTCCCGATCGTATGGGCCAGAGCAGTTCTTC. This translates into CASSRSYGPEQFF.

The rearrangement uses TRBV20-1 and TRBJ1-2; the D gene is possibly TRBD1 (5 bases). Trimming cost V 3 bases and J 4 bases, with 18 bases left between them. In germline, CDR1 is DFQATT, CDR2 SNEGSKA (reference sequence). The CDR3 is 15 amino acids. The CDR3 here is CSARLWGVTIYGYTF. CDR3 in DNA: TGCAGTGCTAGGCTGTGGGGGGTGACCATCTATGGCTACACCTTC.

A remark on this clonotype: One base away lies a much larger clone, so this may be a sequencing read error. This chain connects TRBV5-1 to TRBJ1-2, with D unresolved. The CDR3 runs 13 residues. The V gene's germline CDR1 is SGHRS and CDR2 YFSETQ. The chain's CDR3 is CATSPDGDYGYTF. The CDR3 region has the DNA TGCGCCACCAGCCCGGACGGTGACTATGGCTACACCTTC.

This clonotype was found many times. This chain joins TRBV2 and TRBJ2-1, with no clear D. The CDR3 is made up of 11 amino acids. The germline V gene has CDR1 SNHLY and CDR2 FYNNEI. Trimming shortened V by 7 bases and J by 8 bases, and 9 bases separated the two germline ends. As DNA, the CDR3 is TGTGCCAGCATCGGGCTGGATGAGCAGTTCTTC. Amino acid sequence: CASIGLDEQFF.

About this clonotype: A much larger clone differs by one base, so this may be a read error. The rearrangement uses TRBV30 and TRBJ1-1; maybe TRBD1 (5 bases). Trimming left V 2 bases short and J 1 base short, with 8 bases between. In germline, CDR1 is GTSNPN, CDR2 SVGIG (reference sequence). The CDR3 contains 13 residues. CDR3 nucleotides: TGTGCCTGGAGTCCAGGGCCGAACACTGAAGCTTTCTTT. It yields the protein CAWSPGPNTEAFF.

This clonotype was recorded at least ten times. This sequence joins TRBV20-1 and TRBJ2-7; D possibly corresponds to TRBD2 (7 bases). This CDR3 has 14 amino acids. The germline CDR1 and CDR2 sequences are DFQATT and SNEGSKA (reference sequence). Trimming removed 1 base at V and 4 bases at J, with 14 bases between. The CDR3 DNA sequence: TGCAGTGCTAGAGGCCTACAGGGAGGGTACGAGCAGTACTTC. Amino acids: CSARGLQGGYEQYF.

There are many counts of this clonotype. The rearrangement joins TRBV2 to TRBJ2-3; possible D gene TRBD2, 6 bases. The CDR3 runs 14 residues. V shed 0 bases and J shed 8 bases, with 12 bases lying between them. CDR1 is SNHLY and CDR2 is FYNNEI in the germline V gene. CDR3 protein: CASSEAEGLRTQYF. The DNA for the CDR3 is TGTGCCAGCAGTGAAGCGGAGGGTTTGCGTACGCAGTATTTT. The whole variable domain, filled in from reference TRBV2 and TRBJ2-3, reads EPEVTQTPSHQVTQMGQEVILRCVPISNHLYFYWYRQILGQKVEFLVSFYNNEISEKSEIFDDQFSVERPDGSNFTLKIRSTKLEDSAMYFCASSEAEGLRTQYFGPGTRLTVL.

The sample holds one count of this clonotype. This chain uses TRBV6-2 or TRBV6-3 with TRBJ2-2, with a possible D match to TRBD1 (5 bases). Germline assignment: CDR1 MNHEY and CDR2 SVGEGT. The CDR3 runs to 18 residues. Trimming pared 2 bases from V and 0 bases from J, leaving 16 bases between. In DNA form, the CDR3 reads TGTGCCAGCAGTTACACGCTTGGACACTTAGCGAACACCGGGGAGCTGTTTTTT. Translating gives CASSYTLGHLANTGELFF.

The chain's CDR3 is CASSYSRDRYDTEAFF. CDR3 nucleotides: TGTGCCAGCAGTTACTCAAGGGACAGGTATGACACTGAAGCTTTCTTT. This sequence joins TRBV6-5 and TRBJ1-1; 8 nucleotides line up with TRBD1. J gave up 3 bases and V 0 bases, and 6 bases lay outside the gene matches. The germline gives CDR1 MNHEY, CDR2 SVGAGI. The CDR3 extends over 16 amino acids.

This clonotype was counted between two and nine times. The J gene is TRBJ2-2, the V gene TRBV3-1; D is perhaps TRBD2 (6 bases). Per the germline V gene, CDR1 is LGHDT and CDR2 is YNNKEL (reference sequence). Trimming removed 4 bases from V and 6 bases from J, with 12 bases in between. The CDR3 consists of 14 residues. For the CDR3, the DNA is TGTGCCAGCAGCCTTACTAGCTCGTCCGGGGAGCTGTTTTTT. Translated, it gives CASSLTSSSGELFF. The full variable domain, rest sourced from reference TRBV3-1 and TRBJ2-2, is DTAVSQTPKYLVTQMGNDKSIKCEQNLGHDTMYWYKQDSKKFLKIMFSYNNKELIINETVPNRFSPKSPDKAHLNLHINSLELGDSAVYFCASSLTSSSGELFFGEGSRLTVL.

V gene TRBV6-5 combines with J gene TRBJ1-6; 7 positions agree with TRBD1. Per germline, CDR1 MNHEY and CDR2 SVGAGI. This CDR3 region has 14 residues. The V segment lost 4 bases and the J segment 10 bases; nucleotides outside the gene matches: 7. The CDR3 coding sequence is TGTGCCAGCAGTTTCGACAGGGTAGAATCACCCCTCCACTTT. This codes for CASSFDRVESPLHF.

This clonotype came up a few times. CDR3 DNA sequence: TGTGCCAGCAGCAAGCTCGGTTCAACTAATGAAAAACTGTTTTTT. This sequence encodes CASSKLGSTNEKLFF. The chain couples TRBV13 to TRBJ1-4; D uncertain. CDR3 length: 15 amino acids. CDR1 PRHDT and CDR2 FYEKMQ come from the germline V gene (reference sequence). V was trimmed by 5 bases and J by 0 bases, leaving 10 bases between them.

The CDR3 here is CASSWGRNYNEQFF. In nucleotides, the CDR3 is TGTGCCAGCTCATGGGGACGGAACTACAATGAGCAGTTCTTC. The chain is built from TRBV3-1 and TRBJ2-1, with D perhaps assigned TRBD1 or TRBD2 (5 bases each). Germline V gene data show CDR1 as LGHDT and CDR2 as YNNKEL (reference sequence). The CDR3 length is 14 residues. V was trimmed by 8 bases and J by 3 bases, leaving 14 bases between them.

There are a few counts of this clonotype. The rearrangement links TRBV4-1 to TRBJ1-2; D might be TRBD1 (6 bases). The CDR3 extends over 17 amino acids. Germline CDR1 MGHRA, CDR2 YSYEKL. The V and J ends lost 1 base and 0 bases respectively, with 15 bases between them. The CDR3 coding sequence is TGCGCCAGCAGCCAAGTGACCGGGACAAGAGCTAACTATGGCTACACCTTC. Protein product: CASSQVTGTRANYGYTF.

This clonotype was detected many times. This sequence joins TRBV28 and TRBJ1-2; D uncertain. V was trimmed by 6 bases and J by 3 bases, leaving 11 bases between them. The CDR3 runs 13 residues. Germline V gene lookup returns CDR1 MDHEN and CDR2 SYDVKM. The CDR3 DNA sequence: TGTGCCAGCAGCTCCGGTTGGCACTATGGCTACACCTTC. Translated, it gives CASSSGWHYGYTF.

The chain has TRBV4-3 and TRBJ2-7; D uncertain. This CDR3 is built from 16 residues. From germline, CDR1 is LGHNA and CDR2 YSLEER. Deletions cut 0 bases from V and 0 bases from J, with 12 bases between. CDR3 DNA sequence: TGCGCCAGCAGCCAAGAGCCTTTCCTTAGCTCCTACGAGCAGTACTTC. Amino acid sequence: CASSQEPFLSSYEQYF.

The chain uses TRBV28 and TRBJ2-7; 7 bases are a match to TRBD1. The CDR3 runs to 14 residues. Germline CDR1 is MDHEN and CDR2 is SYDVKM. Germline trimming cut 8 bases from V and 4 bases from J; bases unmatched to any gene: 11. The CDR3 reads CASRGSTGFYEQYF. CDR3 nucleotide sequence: TGTGCCAGCCGCGGGTCGACAGGGTTTTACGAGCAGTACTTC.

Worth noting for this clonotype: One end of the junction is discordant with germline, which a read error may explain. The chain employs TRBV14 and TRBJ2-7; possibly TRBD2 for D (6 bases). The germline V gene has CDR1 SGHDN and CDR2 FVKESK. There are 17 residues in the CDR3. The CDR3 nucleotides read TGTGCCAGCAGCCAAGTGAAAGGACTACAAGCCTTTTGGGAGCGGTACTTC. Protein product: CASSQVKGLQAFWERYF.

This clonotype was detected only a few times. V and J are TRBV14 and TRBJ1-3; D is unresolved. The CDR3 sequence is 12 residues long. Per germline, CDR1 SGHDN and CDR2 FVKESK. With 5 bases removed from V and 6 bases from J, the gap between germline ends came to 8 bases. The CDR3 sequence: CASSTRENTIYF. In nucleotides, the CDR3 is TGTGCCAGCAGCACCCGGGAAAACACCATATATTTT.

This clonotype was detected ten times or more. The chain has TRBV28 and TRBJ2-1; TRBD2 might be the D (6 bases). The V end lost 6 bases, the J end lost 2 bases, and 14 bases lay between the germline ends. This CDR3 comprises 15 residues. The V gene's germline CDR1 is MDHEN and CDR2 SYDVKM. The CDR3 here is CASRPGGRTYNEQFF. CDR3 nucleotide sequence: TGTGCCAGCAGACCCGGGGGAAGAACCTACAATGAGCAGTTCTTC. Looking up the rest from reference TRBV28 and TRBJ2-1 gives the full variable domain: DVKVTQSSRYLVKRTGEKVFLECVQDMDHENMFWYRQDPGLGLRLIYFSYDVKMKEKGDIPEGYSVSREKKERFSLILESASTNQTSMYLCASRPGGRTYNEQFFGPGTRLTVL.

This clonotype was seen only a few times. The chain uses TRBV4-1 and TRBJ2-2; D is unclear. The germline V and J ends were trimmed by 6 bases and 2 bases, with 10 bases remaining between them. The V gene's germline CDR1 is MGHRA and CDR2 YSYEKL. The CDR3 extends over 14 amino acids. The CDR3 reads CASRFRVNTGELFF. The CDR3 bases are TGCGCCAGCAGGTTTAGGGTTAACACCGGGGAGCTGTTTTTT.

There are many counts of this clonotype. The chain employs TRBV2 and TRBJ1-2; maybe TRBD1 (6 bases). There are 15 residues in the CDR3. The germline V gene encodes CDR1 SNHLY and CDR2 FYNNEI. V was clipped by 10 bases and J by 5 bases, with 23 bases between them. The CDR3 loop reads CATKSRGGESYGYTF. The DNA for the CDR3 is TGTGCCACCAAGTCTAGGGGGGGCGAATCGTATGGCTACACCTTC.

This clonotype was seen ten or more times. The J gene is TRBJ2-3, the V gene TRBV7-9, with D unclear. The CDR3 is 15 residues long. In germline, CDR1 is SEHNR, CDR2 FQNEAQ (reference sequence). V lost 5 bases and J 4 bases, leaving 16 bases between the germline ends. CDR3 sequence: CASSPLDSISDTQYF. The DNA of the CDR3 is TGTGCCAGCAGCCCTCTAGATAGCATTTCAGATACGCAGTATTTT.

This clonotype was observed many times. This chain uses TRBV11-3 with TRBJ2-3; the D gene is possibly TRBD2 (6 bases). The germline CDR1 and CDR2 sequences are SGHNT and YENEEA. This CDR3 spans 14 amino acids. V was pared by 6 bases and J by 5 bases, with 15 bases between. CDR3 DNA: TGTGCCAGCAGAGCCGGGAGCGAGGGAGATACGCAGTATTTT. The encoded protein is CASRAGSEGDTQYF.